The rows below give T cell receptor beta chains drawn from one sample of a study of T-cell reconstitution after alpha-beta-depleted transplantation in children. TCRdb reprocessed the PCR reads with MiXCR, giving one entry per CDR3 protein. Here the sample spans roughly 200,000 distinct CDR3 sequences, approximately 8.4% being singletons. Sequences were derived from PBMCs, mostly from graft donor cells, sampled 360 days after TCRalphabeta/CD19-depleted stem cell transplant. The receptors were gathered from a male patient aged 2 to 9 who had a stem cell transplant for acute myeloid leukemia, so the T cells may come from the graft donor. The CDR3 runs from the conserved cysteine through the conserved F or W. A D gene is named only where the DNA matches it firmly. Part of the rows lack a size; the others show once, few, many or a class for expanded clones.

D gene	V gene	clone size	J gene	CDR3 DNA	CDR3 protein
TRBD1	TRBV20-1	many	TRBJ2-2	TGCAGTGCTAGCGGCGGGACAGGATACACCGGGGAGCTGTTTTTT	CSASGGTGYTGELFF
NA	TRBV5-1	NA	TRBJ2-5	TGCGCCAGCAGTTTTAAAGAAGAGACCCAGTACTTC	CASSFKEETQYF
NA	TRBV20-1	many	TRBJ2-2	TGCAGTGCTCCCAGGGGCCTGAACACCGGGGAGCTGTTTTTT	CSAPRGLNTGELFF
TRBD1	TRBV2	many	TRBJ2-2	TGTGCCAGCAGTGGAGGGGGACAGCTAACCGGGGAGCTGTTTTTT	CASSGGGQLTGELFF
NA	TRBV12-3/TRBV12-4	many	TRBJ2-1	TGTGCCAGCAGTTTCCAGCGGGCCGAATACAATGAGCAGTTCTTC	CASSFQRAEYNEQFF
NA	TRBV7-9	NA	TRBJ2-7	TGTGCCAGCAGCCTGGGAAAGTGGGGTCGATCCTACGAGCAGTACTTC	CASSLGKWGRSYEQYF
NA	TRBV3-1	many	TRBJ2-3	TGTGCCAGCAGCCACCTCACAGATACGCAGTATTTT	CASSHLTDTQYF
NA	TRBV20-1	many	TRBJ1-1	TGCAGTGCTAGAGATGCGGCGACGAACACTGAAGCTTTCTTT	CSARDAATNTEAFF
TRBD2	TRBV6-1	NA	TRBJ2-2	TGTGCCAGCAGCATGTACGGGGGGGCGGCCAACACCGGGGAGCTGTTTTTT	CASSMYGGAANTGELFF
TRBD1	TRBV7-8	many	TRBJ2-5	TGTGCCAGCATCGACAGGGACCCTCAAGAGACCCAGTACTTC	CASIDRDPQETQYF
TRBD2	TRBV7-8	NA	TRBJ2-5	TGTGCCAGCAGCTCGGAAAAAGCTAGCGGTGGGGAGACCCAGTACTTC	CASSSEKASGGETQYF
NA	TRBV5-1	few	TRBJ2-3	TGCGCCAGCAGCTTTGGGGGCCTGGGCTCAGATACGCAGTATTTT	CASSFGGLGSDTQYF
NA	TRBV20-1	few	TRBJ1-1	TGCAGTGCTCTTGTCGGCAGTCTGAACACTGAAGCTTTCTTT	CSALVGSLNTEAFF
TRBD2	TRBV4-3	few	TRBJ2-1	TGCGCCAGCAGCCTGACTAGCGGGGGACCTAACAATGAGCAGTTCTTC	CASSLTSGGPNNEQFF
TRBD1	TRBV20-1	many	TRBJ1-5	TGCAGTGCAGCCCGACAGGGGGGTCAGCCCCAGCATTTT	CSAARQGGQPQHF
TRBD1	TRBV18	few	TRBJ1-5	TGTGCCAGCTCACCCCGGGACAGGGGGCGGAATCAGCCCCAGCATTTT	CASSPRDRGRNQPQHF
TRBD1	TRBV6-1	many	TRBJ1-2	TGTGCCAGCAGTGAGAGGACAGGGCTAGACGGCTACACCTTC	CASSERTGLDGYTF
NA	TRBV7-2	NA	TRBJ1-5	TGTGCCAGCAGCTTCTTACAGAATCAGCCCCAGCATTTT	CASSFLQNQPQHF
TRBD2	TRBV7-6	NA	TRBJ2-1	TGTGCCAGCAGCACTCGGCTAGCGGGAGACGGTGAGCAGTTCTTC	CASSTRLAGDGEQFF
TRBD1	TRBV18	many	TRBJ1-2	TGTGCCAGCTCTATCACAGGGGAAAAGGGCTATGGCTACACCTTC	CASSITGEKGYGYTF
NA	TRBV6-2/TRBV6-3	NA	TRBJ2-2	TGTGCCAGCAGTTATCGAAGAGGGGCCGGGGAGCTGTTTTTT	CASSYRRGAGELFF
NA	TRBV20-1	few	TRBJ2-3	TGCAGTGCTAGAGCTCCGGGATTCACAGATACGCAGTATTTT	CSARAPGFTDTQYF
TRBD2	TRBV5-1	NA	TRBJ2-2	TGCGCCAGCAGCGCGGGGGGCGTTCCGGGGGAGCTGTTTTTT	CASSAGGVPGELFF
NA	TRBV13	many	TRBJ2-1	TGTGCCAGCAGCTTAGGGGGGGCCAACAATGAGCAGTTCTTC	CASSLGGANNEQFF
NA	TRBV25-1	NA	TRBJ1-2	TGTGCCAGCAGTGAATTATGGAGGTCCTATGGCTACACCTTC	CASSELWRSYGYTF
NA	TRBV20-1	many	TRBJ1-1	TGCAGTGCTAGAGTCTTACCTGAGCGAACTGAAGCTTTCTTT	CSARVLPERTEAFF
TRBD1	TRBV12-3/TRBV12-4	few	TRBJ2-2	TGTGCCAGCAGTGGACAGGGGTCCGAAATCGGGGAGCTGTTTTTT	CASSGQGSEIGELFF
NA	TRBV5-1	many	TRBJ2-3	TGCGCCAGCAGCTTGCAAGGCTCGGCTCGCACAGATACGCAGTATTTT	CASSLQGSARTDTQYF
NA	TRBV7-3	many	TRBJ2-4	TGTGCCAGCAGTCTAATGGGGGGCGGAGAAAACATTCAGTACTTC	CASSLMGGGENIQYF
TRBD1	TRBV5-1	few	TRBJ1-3	TGCGCCAGCAGCCTCAATCTCCAGACAGGGCGGCTCGGGACCATATATTTT	CASSLNLQTGRLGTIYF
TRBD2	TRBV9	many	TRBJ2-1	TGTGCCAGCAGCCCGCGGGAGGGCCGAAACAATGAGCAGTTCTTC	CASSPREGRNNEQFF
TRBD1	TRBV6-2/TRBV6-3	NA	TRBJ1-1	TGTGCCAGTTTACGGGACAGGGCCTTTATGAACACTGAAGCTTTCTTT	CASLRDRAFMNTEAFF
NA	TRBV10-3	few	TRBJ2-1	TGTGCCATCAGTGGTTTATGGACCTCCTACAATGAGCAGTTCTTC	CAISGLWTSYNEQFF
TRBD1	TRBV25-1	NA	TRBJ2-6	TGTGCCAGCAGTGCCGGGACAGCCGTAGATGGGGCCAACGTCCTGACTTTC	CASSAGTAVDGANVLTF
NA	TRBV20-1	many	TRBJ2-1	TGCAGTGCTAGCGGCTACAATGAGCAGTTCTTC	CSASGYNEQFF
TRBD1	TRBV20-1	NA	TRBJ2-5	TGCAGTGCTACCGAGGGGACAGTCCAAGAGACCCAGTACTTC	CSATEGTVQETQYF
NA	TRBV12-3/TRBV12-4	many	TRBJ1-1	TGTGCCAGCAGGACAGGTGGGGACACTGAAGCTTTCTTT	CASRTGGDTEAFF
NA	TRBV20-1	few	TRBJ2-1	TGCAGTGCTAGAGGATTAGCGTTAGGTGAGCAGTTCTTC	CSARGLALGEQFF
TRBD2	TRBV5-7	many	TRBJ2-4	TGTGCCAGCAGCTCTACTAGCGGGGGCGACAAAAACATTCAGTACTTC	CASSSTSGGDKNIQYF
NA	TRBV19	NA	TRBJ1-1	TGTGCCAGTAGTTTTTTAGGGAAAGAAGCTTTCTTT	CASSFLGKEAFF
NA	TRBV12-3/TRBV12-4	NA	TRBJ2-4	TGTGCCAGCAGCATTAAAGCCAAAAACATTCAGTACTTC	CASSIKAKNIQYF
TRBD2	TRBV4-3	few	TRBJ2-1	TGCGCCAGCAGCCAAGATCTCCCGGGACTAGCTTACAATGAGCAGTTCTTC	CASSQDLPGLAYNEQFF
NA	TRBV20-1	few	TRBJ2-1	TGCAGTGCTTCCGACAAGTACAATGAGCAGTTCTTC	CSASDKYNEQFF
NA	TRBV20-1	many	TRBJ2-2	TGCAGTGCTCGCCGAACGCGTGATAGCGTCCCTAACACCGGGGAGCTGTTTTTT	CSARRTRDSVPNTGELFF
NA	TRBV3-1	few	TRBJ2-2	TGTGCCAGCAGCCACAGAACAGGCAGTGAGCTGTTTTTT	CASSHRTGSELFF
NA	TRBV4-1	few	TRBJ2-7	TGCGCCAGCAGCCAAGATCCGCTTTGGGAGCAGTACTTC	CASSQDPLWEQYF
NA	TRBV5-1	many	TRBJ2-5	TGTGGTAACTGGCGTTTGGGACCCCAAGAGACCCAGTACTTC	CGNWRLGPQETQYF
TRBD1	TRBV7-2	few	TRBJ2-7	TGTGCCAGCAGCTTAGCAGGGACAGGGGCCCACGAGCAGTACTTC	CASSLAGTGAHEQYF
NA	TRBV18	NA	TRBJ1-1	TGTGCCAGCTCACCACCGAACAAGGAGGGAGGGACTGAAGCTTTCTTT	CASSPPNKEGGTEAFF
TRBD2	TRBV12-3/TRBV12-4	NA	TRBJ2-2	TGTGCCAGCAGTTTTAGAGCGGGGGGGCCGCTTACCGGGGAGCTGTTTTTT	CASSFRAGGPLTGELFF
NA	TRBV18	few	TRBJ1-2	TGTGCCAGCTCACCATCCGCGGAAAACTATGGCTACACCTTC	CASSPSAENYGYTF